The rows below give T cell receptor beta chains drawn from one sample of a study of control samples from healthy donors and cancer patients. The assay was immunoSEQ multiplex PCR, and TCRdb's table has in-frame clones only and misses some. The table lists 150,000 or so clones, around 94% of them singletons. Sequenced sample: PBMCs. Receptors were obtained from a man in his 60s with colorectal cancer. The CDR3 runs from the conserved cysteine through the conserved F or W.

V gene,CDR3 protein
TRBV2,CASSEGGYSGNTIYF
TRBV24-1,CATSDRIDTQYF
TRBV5-5,CASSVVTDTQYF
TRBV6-5,CASSSSGGRNEQFF
TRBV5-6,CASSLITSGWNTDTQYF
TRBV14,CASSHLGSNTGELFF
TRBV12-3/TRBV12-4,CASSKAGGYTF
TRBV7-2,CASSPRGQWDVRDGYTF
TRBV19,CASIGSRKKSGNTIYF
TRBV5-1,CASSPHPGQITNYGYTF
TRBV4-1,CASSQEPPSGQETQYF
TRBV27,CASTSRGVGTEAFF
TRBV19,CASSAGQGADTQYF
TRBV12-3/TRBV12-4,CASSQDRKVGYTF
TRBV11-2,CASSFWDRGTPREQYF
TRBV11-2,CASSLTVQTIYF
TRBV4-1,CASSRLGPGTLSNQPQHF
TRBV7-8,CASSLAVQPSYEQYF
TRBV15,CATSGRQPQETQYF
TRBV27,CASSGQGTEAFF
TRBV9,CASSALAGGHNEQFF
TRBV2,CASSETLSGAETQYF
TRBV29-1,CSVVGRRNEQFF
TRBV7-8,CASSRSSLNEQFF